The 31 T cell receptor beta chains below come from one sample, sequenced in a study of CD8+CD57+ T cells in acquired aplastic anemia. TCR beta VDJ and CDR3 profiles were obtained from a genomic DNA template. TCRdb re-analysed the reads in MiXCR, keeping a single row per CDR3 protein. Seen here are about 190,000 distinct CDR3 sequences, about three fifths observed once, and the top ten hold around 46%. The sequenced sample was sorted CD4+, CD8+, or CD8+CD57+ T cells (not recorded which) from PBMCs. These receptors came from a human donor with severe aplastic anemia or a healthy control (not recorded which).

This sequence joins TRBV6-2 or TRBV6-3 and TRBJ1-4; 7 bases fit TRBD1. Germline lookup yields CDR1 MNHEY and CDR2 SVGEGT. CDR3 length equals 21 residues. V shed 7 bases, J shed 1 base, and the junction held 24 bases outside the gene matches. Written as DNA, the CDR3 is TGTGCCAGCACCCACTCGGGAGGGGGCTGGGGCAGGGGGGTAACTAATGAAAAACTGTTTTTT. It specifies CASTHSGGGWGRGVTNEKLFF.

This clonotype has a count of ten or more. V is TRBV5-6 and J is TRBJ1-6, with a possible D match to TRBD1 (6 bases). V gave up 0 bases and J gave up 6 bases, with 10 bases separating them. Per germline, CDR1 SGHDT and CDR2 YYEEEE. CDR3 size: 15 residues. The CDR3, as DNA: TGTGCCAGCAGCTTGGGAGCACAGGGTAATTCACCCCTCCACTTT. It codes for CASSLGAQGNSPLHF.

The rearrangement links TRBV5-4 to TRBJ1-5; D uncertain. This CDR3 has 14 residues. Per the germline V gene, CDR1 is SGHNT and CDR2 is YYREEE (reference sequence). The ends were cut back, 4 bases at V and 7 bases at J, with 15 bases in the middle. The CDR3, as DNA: TGTGCCAGCAGCGAGGCCCCTGCGAGGCAGCCCCAGCATTTT. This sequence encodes CASSEAPARQPQHF.

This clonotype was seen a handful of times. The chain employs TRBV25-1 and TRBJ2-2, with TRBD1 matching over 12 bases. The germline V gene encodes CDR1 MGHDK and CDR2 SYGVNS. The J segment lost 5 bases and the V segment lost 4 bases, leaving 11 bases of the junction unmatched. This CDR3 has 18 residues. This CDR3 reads CASSGGGQGAKVTGELFF. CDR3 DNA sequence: TGTGCCAGCAGTGGTGGGGGACAGGGGGCGAAAGTTACCGGGGAGCTGTTTTTT. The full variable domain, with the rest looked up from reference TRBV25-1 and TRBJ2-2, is EADIYQTPRYLVIGTGKKITLECSQTMGHDKMYWYQQDPGMELHLIHYSYGVNSTEKGDLSSESTVSRIRTEHFPLTLESARPSHTSQYLCASSGGGQGAKVTGELFFGEGSRLTVL.

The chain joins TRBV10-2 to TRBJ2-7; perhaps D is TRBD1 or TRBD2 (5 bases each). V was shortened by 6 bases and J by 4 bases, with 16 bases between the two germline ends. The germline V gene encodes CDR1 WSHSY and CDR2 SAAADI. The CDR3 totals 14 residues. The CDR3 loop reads CASREDGAGYEQYF. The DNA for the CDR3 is TGCGCCAGCAGAGAGGACGGGGCCGGTTACGAGCAGTACTTC.

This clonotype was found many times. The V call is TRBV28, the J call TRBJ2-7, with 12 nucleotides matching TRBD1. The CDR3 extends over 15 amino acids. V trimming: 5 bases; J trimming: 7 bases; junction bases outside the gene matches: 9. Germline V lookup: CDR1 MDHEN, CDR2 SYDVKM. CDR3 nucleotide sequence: TGTGCCAGCAGTCCCCAGGGGACAGGGGGCTATGAGCAGTACTTC. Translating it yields CASSPQGTGGYEQYF.

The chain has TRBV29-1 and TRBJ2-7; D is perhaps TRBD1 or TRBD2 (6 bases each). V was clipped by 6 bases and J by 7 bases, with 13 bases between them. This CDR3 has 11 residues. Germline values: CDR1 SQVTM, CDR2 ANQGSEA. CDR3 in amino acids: CSVTRGVEQYF. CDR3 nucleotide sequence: TGCAGCGTGACTAGGGGGGTGGAGCAGTACTTC.

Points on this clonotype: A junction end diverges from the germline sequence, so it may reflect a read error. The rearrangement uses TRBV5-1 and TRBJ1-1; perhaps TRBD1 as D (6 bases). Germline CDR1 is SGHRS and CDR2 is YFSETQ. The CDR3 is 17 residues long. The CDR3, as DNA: TGTGCCAGCAGCATGAGGCAGGGGCGCGGTCTTAACACTGAAGCTTTCTTT. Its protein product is CASSMRQGRGLNTEAFF.

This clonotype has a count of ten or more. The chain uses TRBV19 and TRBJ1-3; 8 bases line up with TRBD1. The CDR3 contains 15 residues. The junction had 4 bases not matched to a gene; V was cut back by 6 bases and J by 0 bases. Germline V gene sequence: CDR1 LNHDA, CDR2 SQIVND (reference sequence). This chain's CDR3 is CASSLQGVSGNTIYF. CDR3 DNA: TGTGCCAGTAGCCTACAGGGGGTCTCTGGAAACACCATATATTTT. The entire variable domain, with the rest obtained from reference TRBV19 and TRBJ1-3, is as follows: DGGITQSPKYLFRKEGQNVTLSCEQNLNHDAMYWYRQDPGQGLRLIYYSQIVNDFQKGDIAEGYSVSREKKESFPLTVTSAQKNPTAFYLCASSLQGVSGNTIYFGEGSWLTVV.

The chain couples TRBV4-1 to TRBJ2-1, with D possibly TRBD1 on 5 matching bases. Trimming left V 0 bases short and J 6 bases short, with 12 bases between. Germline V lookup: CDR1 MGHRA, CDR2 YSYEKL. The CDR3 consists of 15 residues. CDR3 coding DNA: TGCGCCAGCAGCCAAGATTTGGGGCGTACCAATGAGCAGTTCTTC. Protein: CASSQDLGRTNEQFF.

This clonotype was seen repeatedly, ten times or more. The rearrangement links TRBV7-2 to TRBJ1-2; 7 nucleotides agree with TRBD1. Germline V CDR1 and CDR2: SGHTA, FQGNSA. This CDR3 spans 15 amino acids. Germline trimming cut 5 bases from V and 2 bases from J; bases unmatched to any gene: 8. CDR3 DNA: TGTGCCAGCAGCGCTTATTCAGGGGGGAACTATGGCTACACCTTC. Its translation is CASSAYSGGNYGYTF.

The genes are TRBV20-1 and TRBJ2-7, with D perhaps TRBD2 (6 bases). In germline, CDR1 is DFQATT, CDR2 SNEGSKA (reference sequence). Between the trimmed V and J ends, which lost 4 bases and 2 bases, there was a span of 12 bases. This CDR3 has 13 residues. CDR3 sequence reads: CSATPGTAYEQYF. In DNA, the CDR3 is TGCAGTGCTACTCCCGGGACTGCCTACGAGCAGTACTTC.

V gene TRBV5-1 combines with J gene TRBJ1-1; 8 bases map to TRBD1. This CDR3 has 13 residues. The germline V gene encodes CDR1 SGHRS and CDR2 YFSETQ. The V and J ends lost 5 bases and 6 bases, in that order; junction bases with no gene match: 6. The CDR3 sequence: CASRDRDHAEAFF. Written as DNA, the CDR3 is TGCGCCAGCAGGGACAGGGATCACGCTGAAGCTTTCTTT.

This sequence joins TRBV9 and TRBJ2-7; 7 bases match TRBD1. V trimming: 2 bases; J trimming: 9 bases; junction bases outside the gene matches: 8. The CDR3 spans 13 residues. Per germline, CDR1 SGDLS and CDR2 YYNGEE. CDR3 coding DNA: TGTGCCAGCAGCGTTACTGGGACAGATACGCAGTACTTC. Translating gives CASSVTGTDTQYF.

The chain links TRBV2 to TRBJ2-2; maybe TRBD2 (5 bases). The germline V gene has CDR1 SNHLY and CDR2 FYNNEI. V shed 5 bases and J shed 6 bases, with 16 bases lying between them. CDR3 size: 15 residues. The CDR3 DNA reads TGTGCCAGCAGTATCAACCAACGACTACCCGGGGAGCTGTTTTTT. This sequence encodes CASSINQRLPGELFF. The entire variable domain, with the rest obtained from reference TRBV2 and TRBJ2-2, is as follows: EPEVTQTPSHQVTQMGQEVILRCVPISNHLYFYWYRQILGQKVEFLVSFYNNEISEKSEIFDDQFSVERPDGSNFTLKIRSTKLEDSAMYFCASSINQRLPGELFFGEGSRLTVL.

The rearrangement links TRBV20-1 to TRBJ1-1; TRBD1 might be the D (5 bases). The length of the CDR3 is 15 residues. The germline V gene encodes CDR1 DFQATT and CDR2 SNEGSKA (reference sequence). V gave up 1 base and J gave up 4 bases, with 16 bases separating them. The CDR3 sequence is CSARALTALSTEAFF. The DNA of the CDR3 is TGCAGTGCTAGAGCGTTGACAGCACTCAGCACTGAAGCTTTCTTT.

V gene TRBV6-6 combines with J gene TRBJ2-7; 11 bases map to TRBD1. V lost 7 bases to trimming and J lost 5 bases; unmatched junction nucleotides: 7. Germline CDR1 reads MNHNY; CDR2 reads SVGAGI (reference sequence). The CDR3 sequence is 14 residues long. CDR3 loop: CASTLRDRGNEQYF. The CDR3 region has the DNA TGTGCCAGCACTCTACGGGACAGGGGGAACGAGCAGTACTTC.

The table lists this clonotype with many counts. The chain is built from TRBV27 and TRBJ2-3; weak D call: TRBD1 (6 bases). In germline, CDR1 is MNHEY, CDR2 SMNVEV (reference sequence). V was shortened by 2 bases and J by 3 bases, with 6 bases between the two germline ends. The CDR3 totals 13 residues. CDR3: CASSLRGTDTQYF. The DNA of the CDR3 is TGTGCCAGCAGTTTAAGGGGGACAGATACGCAGTATTTT.

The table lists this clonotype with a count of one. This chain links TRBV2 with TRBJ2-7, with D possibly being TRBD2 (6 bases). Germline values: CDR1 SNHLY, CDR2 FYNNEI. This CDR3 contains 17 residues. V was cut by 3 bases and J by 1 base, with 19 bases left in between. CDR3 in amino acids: CASSEWNLRRESYEQYF. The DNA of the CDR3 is TGTGCCAGCAGTGAGTGGAACCTTAGGCGGGAATCCTACGAGCAGTACTTC.

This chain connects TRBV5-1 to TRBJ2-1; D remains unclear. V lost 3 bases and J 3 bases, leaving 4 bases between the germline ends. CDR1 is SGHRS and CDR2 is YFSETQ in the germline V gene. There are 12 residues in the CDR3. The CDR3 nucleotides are TGCGCCAGCAGCTACAACTACAATGAGCAGTTCTTC. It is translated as CASSYNYNEQFF.

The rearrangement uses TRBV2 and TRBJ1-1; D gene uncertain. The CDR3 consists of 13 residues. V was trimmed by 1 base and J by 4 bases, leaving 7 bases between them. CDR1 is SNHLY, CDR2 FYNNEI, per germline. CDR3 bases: TGTGCCAGCAGTGAAGAAGTCCTCACTGAAGCTTTCTTT. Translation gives CASSEEVLTEAFF.

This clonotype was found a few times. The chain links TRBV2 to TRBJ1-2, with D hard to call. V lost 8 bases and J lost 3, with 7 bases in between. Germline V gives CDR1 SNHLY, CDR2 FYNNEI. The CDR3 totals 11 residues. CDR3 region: CASGRDYGYTF. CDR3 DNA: TGTGCCAGCGGAAGGGACTATGGCTACACCTTC.

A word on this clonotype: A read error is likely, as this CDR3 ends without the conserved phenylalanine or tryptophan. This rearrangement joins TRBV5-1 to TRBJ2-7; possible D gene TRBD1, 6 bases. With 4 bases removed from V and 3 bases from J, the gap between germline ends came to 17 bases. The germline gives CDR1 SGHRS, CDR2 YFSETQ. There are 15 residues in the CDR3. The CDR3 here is CASSKGHGGSYEQYI. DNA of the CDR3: TGCGCCAGCAGCAAGGGACATGGGGGTAGCTACGAGCAGTACATC.

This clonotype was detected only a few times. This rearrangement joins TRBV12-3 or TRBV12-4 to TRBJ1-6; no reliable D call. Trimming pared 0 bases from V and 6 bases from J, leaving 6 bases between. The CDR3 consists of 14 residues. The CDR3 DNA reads TGTGCCAGCAGTTTAGCCGGGAGTAATTCACCCCTCCACTTT. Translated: CASSLAGSNSPLHF.

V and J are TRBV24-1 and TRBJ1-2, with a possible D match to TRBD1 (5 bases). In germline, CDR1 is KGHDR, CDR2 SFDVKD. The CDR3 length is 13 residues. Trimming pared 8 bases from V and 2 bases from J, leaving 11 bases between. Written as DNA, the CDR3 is TGTGCCACCAACCCTGGGGGGAACTATGGCTACACCTTC. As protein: CATNPGGNYGYTF.

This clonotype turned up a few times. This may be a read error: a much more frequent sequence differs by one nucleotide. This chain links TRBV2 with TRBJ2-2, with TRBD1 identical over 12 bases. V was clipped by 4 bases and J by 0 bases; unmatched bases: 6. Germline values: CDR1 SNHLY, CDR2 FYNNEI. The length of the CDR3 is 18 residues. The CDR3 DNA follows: TGTGCCAGCAGTGGAAGGGGACAGGGGGCTTCGAACACCGGGGAGCTGTTTTTT. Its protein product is CASSGRGQGASNTGELFF.

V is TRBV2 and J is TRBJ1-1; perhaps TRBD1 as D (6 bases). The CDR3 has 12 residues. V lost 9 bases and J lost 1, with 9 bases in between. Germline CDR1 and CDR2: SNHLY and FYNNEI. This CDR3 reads CASGGPNTEAFF. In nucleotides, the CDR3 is TGTGCCAGTGGGGGCCCGAACACTGAAGCTTTCTTT.

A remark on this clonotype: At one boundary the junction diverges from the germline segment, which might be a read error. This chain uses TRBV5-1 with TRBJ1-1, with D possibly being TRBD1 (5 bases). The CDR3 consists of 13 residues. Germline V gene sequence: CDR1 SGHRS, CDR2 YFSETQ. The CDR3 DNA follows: TGCGCCAGCAGCTTGGTTAAGGACACTGGAGCTTTCTTT. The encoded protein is CASSLVKDTGAFF.

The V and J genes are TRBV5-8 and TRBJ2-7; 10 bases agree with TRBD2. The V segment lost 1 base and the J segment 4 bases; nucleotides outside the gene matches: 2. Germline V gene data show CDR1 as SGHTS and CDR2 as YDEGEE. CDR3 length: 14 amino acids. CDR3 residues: CASSLTSGEYEQYF. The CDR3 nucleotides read TGTGCCAGCAGCTTGACTAGCGGGGAGTACGAGCAGTACTTC. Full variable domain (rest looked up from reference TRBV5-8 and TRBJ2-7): EAGVTQSPTHLIKTRGQQATLRCSPISGHTSVYWYQQALGLGLQFLLWYDEGEERNRGNFPPRFSGRQFPNYSSELNVNALELEDSALYLCASSLTSGEYEQYFGPGTRLTVT.

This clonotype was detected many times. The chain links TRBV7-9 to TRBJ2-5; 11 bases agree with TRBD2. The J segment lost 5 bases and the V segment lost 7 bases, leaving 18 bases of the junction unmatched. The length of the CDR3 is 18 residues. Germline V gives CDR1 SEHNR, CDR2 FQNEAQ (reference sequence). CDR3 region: CASTTPQLAGDPGETQYF. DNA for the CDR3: TGTGCCAGCACCACGCCCCAACTAGCGGGGGACCCGGGGGAGACCCAGTACTTC.

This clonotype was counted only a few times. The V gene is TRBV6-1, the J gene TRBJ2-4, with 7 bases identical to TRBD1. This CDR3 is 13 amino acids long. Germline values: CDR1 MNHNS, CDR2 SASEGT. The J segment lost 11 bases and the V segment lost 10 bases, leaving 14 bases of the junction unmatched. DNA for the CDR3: TGTGCCACCGAAACCGACCAGGGGGACGTTCAGTACTTC. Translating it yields CATETDQGDVQYF.